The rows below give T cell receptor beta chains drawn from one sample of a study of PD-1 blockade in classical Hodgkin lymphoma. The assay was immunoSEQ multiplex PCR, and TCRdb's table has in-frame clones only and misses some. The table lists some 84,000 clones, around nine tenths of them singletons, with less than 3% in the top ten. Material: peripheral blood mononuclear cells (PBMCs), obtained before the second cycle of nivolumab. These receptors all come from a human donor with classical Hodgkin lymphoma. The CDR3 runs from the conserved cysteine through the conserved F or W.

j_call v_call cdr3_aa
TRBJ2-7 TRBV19 CASSLGSLNEQYF
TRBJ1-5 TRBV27 CASSLLKGTGLNQPQHF
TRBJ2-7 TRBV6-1 CASAYGSSYEQYF
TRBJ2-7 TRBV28 CASSLYLAGGTYEQYF
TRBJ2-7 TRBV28 CASRFRDREGEQYF
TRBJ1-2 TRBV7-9 CASSPQTGAGGGYTF
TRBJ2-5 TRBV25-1 CASSDPHGQGGETQYF
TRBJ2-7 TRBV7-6 CASSLEAGPSYEQYF
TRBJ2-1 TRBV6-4 CASSKLAEPYNEQFF
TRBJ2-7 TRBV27 CASSLSSGVYSYEQYF
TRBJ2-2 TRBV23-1 CASSQSIAPPGELFF
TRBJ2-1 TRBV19 CASSRSGTGTYNEQFF
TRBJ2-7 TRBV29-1 CSVAPSGNEQYF
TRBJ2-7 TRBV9 CASGSGLAGGSSSYEQYF
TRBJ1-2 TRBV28 CASSLVSTRGYTF
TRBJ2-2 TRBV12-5 CASGLVGTSVGELFF
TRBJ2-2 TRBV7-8 CASSFDLNTGELFF
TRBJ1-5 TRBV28 CASATGGNQPQHF
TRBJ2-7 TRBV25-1 CASRGPGQFYEQYF
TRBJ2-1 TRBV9 CASSVEGTTSSYNEQFF
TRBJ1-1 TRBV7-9 CASSLQQGAGTEAFF
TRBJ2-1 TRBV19 CASSNRGLAGGSSSYNEQFF
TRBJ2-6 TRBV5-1 CASSLGTGDSGANVLTF
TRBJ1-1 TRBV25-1 CASSGPGFGEAFF
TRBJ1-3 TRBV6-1 CASSEGLAFSGNTIYF
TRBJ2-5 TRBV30 CAWNSGETQYF
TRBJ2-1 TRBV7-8 CASSGRGGRASNEQFF
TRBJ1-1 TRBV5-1 CASSAEGAYTEAFF
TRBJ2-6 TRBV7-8 CASSTGTASSGANVLTF
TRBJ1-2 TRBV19 CASTERAFGGYTF
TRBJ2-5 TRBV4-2 CASSQDHGRARETQYF
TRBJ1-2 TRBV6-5 CASTGQGSFNYGYTF
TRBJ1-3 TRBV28 CASTGGTGSVSGNTIYF
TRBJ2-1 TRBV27 CASGNNEQFF
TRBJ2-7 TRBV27 CASSPPLGEQYF
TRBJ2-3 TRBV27 CASGLPLVSTDTQYF
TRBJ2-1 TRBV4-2 CASSRRPDLAETVNEQFF
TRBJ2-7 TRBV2 CASSDLPGGALYEQYF
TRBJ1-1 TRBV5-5 CASSLIRRGPPGGGDTEAFF
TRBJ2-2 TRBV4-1 CASSHLTSGNRGGELFF
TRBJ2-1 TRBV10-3 CAISEKQGRSYNEQFF
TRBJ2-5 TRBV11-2 CASSAAGLAGVHETQYF